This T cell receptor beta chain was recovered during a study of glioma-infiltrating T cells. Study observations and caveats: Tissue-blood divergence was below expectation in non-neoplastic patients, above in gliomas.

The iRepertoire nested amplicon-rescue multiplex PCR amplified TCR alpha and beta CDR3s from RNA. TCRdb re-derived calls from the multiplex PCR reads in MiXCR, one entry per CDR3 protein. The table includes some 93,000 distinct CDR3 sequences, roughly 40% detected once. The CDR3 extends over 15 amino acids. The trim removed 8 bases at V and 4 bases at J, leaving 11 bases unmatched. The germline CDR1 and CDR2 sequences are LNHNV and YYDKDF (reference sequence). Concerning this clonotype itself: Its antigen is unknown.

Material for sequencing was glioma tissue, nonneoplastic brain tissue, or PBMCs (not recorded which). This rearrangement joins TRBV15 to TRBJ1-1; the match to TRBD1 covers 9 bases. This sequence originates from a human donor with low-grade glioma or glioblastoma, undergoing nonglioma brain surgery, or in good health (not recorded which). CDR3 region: CATRLGQGFSTEAFF. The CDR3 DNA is TGTGCCACCCGTCTCGGACAGGGGTTTAGCACTGAAGCTTTCTTT. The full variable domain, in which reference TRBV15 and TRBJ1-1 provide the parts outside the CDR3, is DAMVIQNPRYQVTQFGKPVTLSCSQTLNHNVMYWYQQKSSQAPKLLFHYYDKDFNNEADTPDNFQSRRPNTSFCFLDIRSPGLGDTAMYLCATRLGQGFSTEAFFGQGTRLTVV.